A selection of T cell receptor beta chains follows, all from one sample in a study of cytomegalovirus exposure and HLA in healthy donors. Assay: immunoSEQ multiplex PCR; the TCRdb copy retains only in-frame clones and omits some. The sample lists about 180,000 clones, roughly 85% occurring once. Specimen: PBMCs. The receptors shown here come from a woman aged 35 to 49 in good health and CMV-seronegative. The CDR3 runs from the conserved cysteine through the conserved F or W. The D gene is left open where the match is weak. For some rows the clone size is stated as once, few or many, or as a class when expanded; others skip it.

j_call clone_size d_call v_call cdr3_nt cdr3_aa
TRBJ2-3 - TRBD2 TRBV6-1 TGTGCCAGCAGTGAAGGACTAGCGGGGGGCCGCACAGATACGCGGTATTTT CASSEGLAGGRTDTRYF
TRBJ2-3 - TRBD2 TRBV2 TGTGCCAGCAGTGACCCTAGCGGGAGCACAGATACGCAGTATTTT CASSDPSGSTDTQYF
TRBJ2-7 - - TRBV30 TGTGCCTGGAGTGGAACTAGCTGGGGGGACGAGCAGTACTTC CAWSGTSWGDEQYF
TRBJ2-2 - TRBD1 TRBV27 TGTGCCAGCAGTGGACAGGGATGGGACACCGGGGAGCTGTTTTTT CASSGQGWDTGELFF
TRBJ1-1 - - TRBV5-4 TGTGCCAGCAGCTTGGGAGGGTTGACTGAAGCTTTCTTT CASSLGGLTEAFF
TRBJ2-3 - - TRBV28 TGTGCCAGCAGTTTAGGCATCATAACCCCAGATACGCAGTATTTT CASSLGIITPDTQYF
TRBJ2-3 - TRBD2 TRBV10-2 TGCGCCAGCAGAGCAGCGGGGCCCACAGATACGCAGTATTTT CASRAAGPTDTQYF
TRBJ2-1 once TRBD2 TRBV19 TGTGCCAGTAGTATAGAAGCGACTAGCGGGACTCAACGGAATGAGCAGTTCTTC CASSIEATSGTQRNEQFF
TRBJ1-1 - - TRBV27 TGTGCCAGCAGTCCGCGGGGGTTTTACTCTGAAGCTTTCTTT CASSPRGFYSEAFF
TRBJ1-1 - TRBD1 TRBV4-1 TGCGCCAGCAGCTTCCGGCCCGGCAGCGACAGGGGGCGCGTCACTGAAGCTTTCTTT CASSFRPGSDRGRVTEAFF
TRBJ1-5 once - TRBV10-2 TGCGCCAGCTACGCAGGGGACGGCCATCAGCCCCAGCATTTT CASYAGDGHQPQHF
TRBJ1-2 - TRBD1 TRBV28 TGTGCCAGCAGCTCACAGGGGACTAACTATGGCTACACCTTC CASSSQGTNYGYTF
TRBJ1-2 - - TRBV5-1 TGCGCCAGCAGCCTAGGGTCGGCGGGGAATGGCTACACCTTC CASSLGSAGNGYTF
TRBJ2-7 few - TRBV5-4 TGTGCCAGCAGCTGGCCGGGGAGCTACGAGCAGTACTTC CASSWPGSYEQYF
TRBJ2-7 - TRBD2 TRBV19 TGTGCCAGTAGTATGGCTAGCGGAAGCTACGAGCAGTACTTC CASSMASGSYEQYF
TRBJ1-1 few - TRBV19 TGTGCCAGTAGTATTATGGAGTACACTGAAGCTTTCTTT CASSIMEYTEAFF
TRBJ2-5 - TRBD2 TRBV7-3 TGTGCCAGCAGCTGGACTAGCGGGAGGGGGGAGACCCAGTACTTC CASSWTSGRGETQYF
TRBJ2-5 - - TRBV9 TGTGCCAGCAGTGGACAGTCTCAAGAGACCCAGTACTTC CASSGQSQETQYF
TRBJ1-4 - - TRBV6-6 TGTGCCAGCAGGGAGTTCGAAAAACTGTTTTTT CASREFEKLFF
TRBJ1-3 once - TRBV7-9 TGTGCCAGCAGCTTCGGTGTCTCTGGAAACACCATATATTTT CASSFGVSGNTIYF
TRBJ1-2 few - TRBV5-7 TGTGCCAGCAGCTTAAGAGGAGGCTACACCTTC CASSLRGGYTF
TRBJ1-6 - - TRBV19 TGTGCCAGTAGGGGAACAGGGAGAAATTCACCCCTCCACTTT CASRGTGRNSPLHF
TRBJ2-3 - - TRBV4-2 TGTGCCAGCAGCCAAGCGGGGAGCCTCACAGATACGCAGTATTTT CASSQAGSLTDTQYF
TRBJ2-1 - TRBD2 TRBV6-4 TGTGCCACTGCGGGGGGCCGGGGCTCCTACAATGAGCAGTTCTTC CATAGGRGSYNEQFF
TRBJ2-1 - - TRBV27 TGTGCCAGCAGTTTAATGCGGGGTGTCAATGAGCAGTTCTTC CASSLMRGVNEQFF
TRBJ2-2 - - TRBV5-8 TGTGCCAGCAGCGCTTGGGGCGGCAGGACCGGGGAGCTGTTTTTT CASSAWGGRTGELFF
TRBJ2-1 - - TRBV28 TGTGCCAGCAACCTGGACAAAGGGGACAATGAGCAGTTCTTC CASNLDKGDNEQFF
TRBJ2-3 - TRBD2 TRBV2 TGTGCCAGCAGTTGGCGGGGGGCTAGAGATACGCAGTATTTT CASSWRGARDTQYF
TRBJ1-5 - - TRBV21-1 TGTGCCAGCAGCCCAGGGGGGCAGGGGGGATTCAATCAGCCCCAGCATTTT CASSPGGQGGFNQPQHF
TRBJ1-2 - - TRBV6-4 TGTGCCAGCAGTGACAGTAGCGGGCTGGGGACGGGCTACACCTTC CASSDSSGLGTGYTF
TRBJ2-3 - TRBD2 TRBV2 TGTGCCGGAACTAGCGGGGGGGCCCGATTGTCAGATACGCAGTATTTT CAGTSGGARLSDTQYF
TRBJ1-4 - TRBD1 TRBV6-1 TGTGCCAGCAGTGAACAGAGTCGGGGACAGCTTAATGAAAAACTGTTTTTT CASSEQSRGQLNEKLFF
TRBJ2-1 - TRBD1 TRBV19 TGTGCCAGTAGTATGGACAGGGGGAATGAGCAGTTCTTC CASSMDRGNEQFF
TRBJ1-2 few - TRBV6-5 TGTGCCAGCAGTTCGGCGGGAAACTATGGCTACACCTTC CASSSAGNYGYTF